Listed below are T cell receptor beta chains from one sample, sequenced in a study of blood T cell repertoires in COVID-19. Libraries were prepared by immunoSEQ multiplex PCR; TCRdb keeps only in-frame clonotypes and omits some of them. The table lists under 50,000 clones, approximately 86% of them singletons. The specimen was peripheral blood. Receptor source: an older woman with acute or convalescent COVID-19. CDR3s include the opening cysteine and the closing phenylalanine or tryptophan. The D gene is left open where the match is weak. The listing skips clone size in some rows; elsewhere it reads once, few, many or a size class.

length	J	size	D	V	CDR3	DNA
13	TRBJ1-5	few	-	TRBV28	CASSLSGNQPQHF	TGTGCCAGCAGTTTATCGGGGAATCAGCCCCAGCATTTT
11	TRBJ2-5	few	TRBD2	TRBV20-1	CSVGGPETQYF	TGCAGTGTGGGAGGGCCAGAGACCCAGTACTTC
14	TRBJ2-5	-	-	TRBV6-1	CASSEKEGRETQYF	TGTGCCAGCAGTGAAAAGGAGGGGAGAGAGACCCAGTACTTC
19	TRBJ2-2	-	TRBD2	TRBV19	CASSIEGLAGVRSTGELFF	TGTGCCAGTAGTATAGAGGGGCTAGCGGGAGTCCGAAGTACCGGGGAGCTGTTTTTT
15	TRBJ2-7	-	TRBD1	TRBV27	CASSPPRTGGYEQYF	TGTGCCAGCAGTCCTCCCCGGACAGGGGGATACGAGCAGTACTTC
16	TRBJ1-1	-	-	TRBV28	CASSLGAGAGATEAFF	TGTGCCAGCAGTTTGGGGGCAGGGGCCGGAGCCACTGAAGCTTTCTTT
12	TRBJ2-5	-	TRBD2	TRBV28	CASGRAQETQYF	TGTGCCAGTGGGAGGGCCCAAGAGACCCAGTACTTC
15	TRBJ2-3	few	TRBD2	TRBV10-3	CAIRATSGRTDTQYF	TGTGCCATCAGGGCGACTAGCGGGAGAACGGATACGCAGTATTTT
16	TRBJ2-7	-	TRBD2	TRBV18	CASSPRSGRASSEQYF	TGTGCCAGCTCACCAAGGTCCGGGAGGGCCTCCTCCGAGCAGTACTTC
12	TRBJ1-1	-	-	TRBV10-3	CAISDGARARSF	TGTGCCATCAGTGACGGTGCGAGGGCTCGCTCCTTT
15	TRBJ1-5	once	TRBD1	TRBV9	CASSAQGWANQPQHF	TGTGCCAGCAGTGCACAGGGGTGGGCAAATCAGCCCCAGCATTTT